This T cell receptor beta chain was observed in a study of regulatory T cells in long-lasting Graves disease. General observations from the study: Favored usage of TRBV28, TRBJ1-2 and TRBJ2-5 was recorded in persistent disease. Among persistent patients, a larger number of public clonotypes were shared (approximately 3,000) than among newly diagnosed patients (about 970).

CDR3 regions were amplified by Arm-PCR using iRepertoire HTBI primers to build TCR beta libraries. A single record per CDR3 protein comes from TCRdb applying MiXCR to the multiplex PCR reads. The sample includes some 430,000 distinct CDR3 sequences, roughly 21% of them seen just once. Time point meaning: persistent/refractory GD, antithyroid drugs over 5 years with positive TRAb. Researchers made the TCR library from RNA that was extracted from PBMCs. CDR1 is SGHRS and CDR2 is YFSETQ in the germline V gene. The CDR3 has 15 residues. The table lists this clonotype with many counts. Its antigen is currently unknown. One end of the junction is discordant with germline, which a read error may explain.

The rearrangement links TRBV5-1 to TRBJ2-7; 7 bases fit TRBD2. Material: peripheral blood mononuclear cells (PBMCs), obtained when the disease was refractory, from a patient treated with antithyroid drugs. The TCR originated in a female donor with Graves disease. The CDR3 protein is CASSLGGSGSYEQYF. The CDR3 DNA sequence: TGTGCCAGCAGCTTGGGGGGGAGCGGGTCCTACGAGCAGTACTTC.